What follows is one T cell receptor beta chain and its context. Its specificity is not known. The entry originates in a study of shared clonotypes between healthy human individuals. Only CD45RO-negative cells positively selected for CCR7 counted as naive CD8 cells, so terminally differentiated effector memory CD45RA+ cells were excluded. With V trimmed by 5 bases and J by 9 bases, 11 bases remained unmatched. The CDR3 has 15 residues. Germline CDR1 is SGHVS and CDR2 is FNYEAQ. Original data processing: Quality scores were absent from the junction-only immunoSEQ sequences, so filtering differed. TCRdb keeps only in-frame clones here, not all; method: immunoSEQ multiplex PCR. That table gives V, J and clone size, and the DNA gave D and trimming. The profile shows over 2,000,000 clones, just over 90% of them singletons. Overall study findings and caveats: Generation probabilities of non-shared clonotypes were lower (relative to those shared by all four donors). The authors expected sequencing depth to affect clonotype sharing among donors.

The receptor was derived from a man younger than 35 in good health. Some clones in this sample may be carry-over from other donors' samples. Source material: naive CD8+ T cells from PBMCs. V gene TRBV7-6 combines with J gene TRBJ2-3, with 10 bases identical to TRBD2. The CDR3 DNA reads TGTGCCAGCAGCCCTGGAAAAGCGGGAGGGGGGACGCAGTATTTT. This codes for CASSPGKAGGGTQYF.